The clone carrying this TCR beta chain showed up just once. The source of the sample is a study of T cell responses to AZD1222 COVID-19 vaccine. The CDR3 consists of 16 residues. Germline CDR1 MNHNS, CDR2 SASEGT. V was shortened by 2 bases and J by 4 bases, with 15 bases between the two germline ends. Sequenced by immunoSEQ multiplex PCR; TCRdb stores in-frame clones only, minus some. The sample yields some 120,000 clones, about 90% seen once. The specimen was peripheral blood, collected on day 0 of AZD1222 vaccination. This chain connects TRBV6-1 to TRBJ2-1; a possible D gene is TRBD2 (6 bases). This TCR was recovered from an adult in good health. This chain's CDR3 is CASSERLIAAYNEQFF. For the CDR3, the DNA is TGTGCCAGCAGTGAAAGGTTAATAGCGGCTTACAATGAGCAGTTCTTC.